The 21 T cell receptor beta chains below were found in one sample sequenced in a study of cytomegalovirus exposure and HLA in healthy donors. The PCR used 60 Vbeta and 13 Jbeta primers. The assay was immunoSEQ multiplex PCR, and TCRdb's table has in-frame clones only and misses some. The sample carries about 160,000 clones, roughly 80% recorded once. Sequenced sample: PBMCs. Receptors were obtained from a male donor in good health and CMV-seropositive.

This sequence joins TRBV18 and TRBJ1-4; 9 bases agree with TRBD1. The CDR3 extends over 15 amino acids. J was trimmed by 5 bases and V by 6 bases; bases with no gene match: 7. Germline V CDR1 and CDR2: KGHSH, LQKENI. The CDR3 sequence is CASSPTGTGNEKLFF. Written as DNA, the CDR3 is TGTGCCAGCTCCCCAACCGGGACAGGGAATGAAAAACTGTTTTTT.

This clone was observed a few times. The chain carries TRBV4-3 and TRBJ1-6; 7 positions agree with TRBD1. Germline V gene sequence: CDR1 LGHNA, CDR2 YSLEER. The CDR3 covers 14 residues. With V trimmed by 4 bases and J by 10 bases, 7 bases remained unmatched. For the CDR3, the DNA is TGCGCCAGCAGCCGAGTGACAGGGAACTCACCCCTCCACTTT. Protein: CASSRVTGNSPLHF.

The rearrangement links TRBV19 to TRBJ1-5; 10 bases are shared with TRBD1. Trimming at V came to 1 base and at J to 7 bases, leaving 7 bases not matched to a gene. Germline CDR1 reads LNHDA; CDR2 reads SQIVND (reference sequence). The CDR3 contains 16 residues. The chain's CDR3 is CASSIAKGQGRQPQHF. In nucleotides, the CDR3 is TGTGCCAGTAGTATAGCCAAGGGACAGGGGAGACAGCCCCAGCATTTT.

This clone appeared a few times. The chain uses TRBV6-5 and TRBJ1-3; D call uncertain. Germline CDR1 and CDR2: MNHEY and SVGAGI. V lost 8 bases and J 4 bases, leaving 12 bases between the germline ends. The CDR3 has 13 amino acids. The CDR3, as DNA: TGTGCCAGCCGCTTCCAGGTGGGAAACACCATATATTTT. It translates to CASRFQVGNTIYF.

The chain couples TRBV10-2 to TRBJ1-5; 7 bases map to TRBD1. This CDR3 comprises 15 residues. Trimming took 2 bases from V and 0 from J; bases not matched to a gene: 1. Germline-derived CDR1 and CDR2 are WSHSY and SAAADI. The CDR3, as DNA: TGCGCCAGCAGTGAGGCAGGGGGTAGCAATCAGCCCCAGCATTTT. Protein sequence: CASSEAGGSNQPQHF.

V gene TRBV7-2 combines with J gene TRBJ2-1; maybe TRBD2 (6 bases). CDR1 and CDR2 from the germline V gene are SGHTA and FQGNSA. V lost 3 bases, J lost 9 bases, and 9 bases lay in between. The CDR3 length is 12 residues. This CDR3 reads CASSFPGAEQFF. Written as DNA, the CDR3 is TGTGCCAGCAGCTTCCCGGGAGCTGAGCAGTTCTTC.

This rearrangement joins TRBV2 to TRBJ2-5; 9 nucleotides line up with TRBD1. Germline V gene lookup returns CDR1 SNHLY and CDR2 FYNNEI. The CDR3 runs to 15 residues. V lost 6 bases and J lost 5; bases outside the gene matches: 10. The CDR3 DNA follows: TGTGCCAGCAGCGCCTTCACAGGGGGCATGGAGACCCAGTACTTC. As protein: CASSAFTGGMETQYF.

With regard to this clone: Relative to the germline gene, one junction end is altered; a read error may explain this. The CDR3 nucleotides are TGTGCCAGCAGCTTGACAGGGGGCTTTTTGGGGGGGGCCAACGGCCTGACTTTC. Translation: CASSLTGGFLGGANGLTF. V gene TRBV5-4 combines with J gene TRBJ2-6, with 9 bases fitting TRBD1. The CDR3 is made up of 18 amino acids. CDR1 SGHNT and CDR2 YYREEE come from the germline V gene (reference sequence).

V gene TRBV7-2 combines with J gene TRBJ1-1, with 8 nucleotides matching TRBD1. The V gene's germline CDR1 is SGHTA and CDR2 FQGNSA. V shed 5 bases, J shed 11 bases, and the junction held 16 bases outside the gene matches. The CDR3 spans 15 residues. The CDR3 loop reads CASSPPQGVKFWAFF. In nucleotides, the CDR3 is TGTGCCAGCAGCCCCCCACAGGGGGTAAAATTTTGGGCTTTCTTT.

The chain uses TRBV5-1 and TRBJ1-2; D not resolved. CDR3 length: 13 residues. The V end lost 1 base, the J end lost 8 bases, and 12 bases lay between the germline ends. Germline V gene data show CDR1 as SGHRS and CDR2 as YFSETQ. The CDR3 is CASSLSSAGGYTF. DNA for the CDR3: TGCGCCAGCAGCTTGTCGTCCGCGGGCGGCTACACCTTC.

This chain links TRBV6-5 with TRBJ1-1, with D possibly being TRBD1 (5 bases). The CDR3 is 11 amino acids. V was trimmed by 8 bases and J by 6 bases, leaving 10 bases between them. Germline loops: CDR1 MNHEY, CDR2 SVGAGI. Here the CDR3 reads CASLAGSEAFF. The CDR3 nucleotides are TGTGCCAGCTTAGCAGGGTCTGAAGCTTTCTTT.

The chain couples TRBV25-1 to TRBJ1-2; the D gene is possibly TRBD1 (5 bases). Trimming left V 8 bases short and J 4 bases short, with 8 bases between. The CDR3 contains 11 residues. Germline lookup yields CDR1 MGHDK and CDR2 SYGVNS. The CDR3 loop reads CASWGGYGYTF. Here the CDR3 DNA reads TGTGCCAGCTGGGGGGGCTATGGCTACACCTTC.

This chain uses TRBV30 with TRBJ2-4, with 9 bases that match TRBD2. This CDR3 region has 13 residues. The junction had 9 bases not matched to a gene; V was cut back by 3 bases and J by 12 bases. CDR1 and CDR2 (germline): GTSNPN, SVGIG (reference sequence). The CDR3 coding sequence is TGTGCCTGGAGGTTAGCGGGAGCCCACAGTCAGTACTTC. Its protein is CAWRLAGAHSQYF.

The chain recombines TRBV6-5 with TRBJ2-3; 11 bases align to TRBD2. V lost 8 bases to trimming and J lost 8 bases; unmatched junction nucleotides: 12. The V gene's germline CDR1 is MNHEY and CDR2 SVGAGI. The CDR3 covers 15 residues. CDR3 residues: CASREWTSGPPTQYF. The CDR3 coding sequence is TGTGCCAGCCGAGAGTGGACTAGCGGGCCGCCTACGCAGTATTTT.

The CDR3 DNA follows: TGTGCCAGCAGCTTGGTTGGGAGCGGTGCCAATGAGCAGTTCTTC. Translation gives CASSLVGSGANEQFF. The V gene is TRBV5-4, the J gene TRBJ2-1, with D perhaps matching TRBD2 (5 bases). Per germline, CDR1 SGHNT and CDR2 YYREEE (reference sequence). The CDR3 totals 15 residues. Trimming took 0 bases from V and 6 from J, leaving 13 bases between them.

This sequence joins TRBV5-4 and TRBJ2-3; TRBD2 might be the D (6 bases). The CDR3 has 14 residues. Trimming shortened V by 4 bases and J by 4 bases, and 13 bases separated the two germline ends. Germline V CDR1 and CDR2: SGHNT, YYREEE (reference sequence). The CDR3 nucleotides read TGTGCCAGCAGCCCGGGGGACTCTCCAGATACGCAGTATTTT. It is translated as CASSPGDSPDTQYF.

There are a few counts of this clone. The chain is built from TRBV28 and TRBJ2-1; D is possibly TRBD1 (6 bases). This CDR3 comprises 16 residues. Trimming removed 3 bases at V and 0 bases at J, with 12 bases between. Per the germline V gene, CDR1 is MDHEN and CDR2 is SYDVKM. The CDR3 spells CASSLYRVSSYNEQFF. Written as DNA, the CDR3 is TGTGCCAGCAGTTTGTACAGGGTCAGCTCCTACAATGAGCAGTTCTTC.

The chain links TRBV19 to TRBJ1-6; D not certain. Germline V CDR1 and CDR2: LNHDA, SQIVND (reference sequence). This CDR3 is 12 amino acids long. V lost 5 bases, J lost 7 bases, and 6 bases lay in between. The CDR3 DNA follows: TGTGCCAGTAGTCCAGAAAATTCACCCCTCCACTTT. Amino acid sequence: CASSPENSPLHF.

The chain joins TRBV6-5 to TRBJ2-7; TRBD2 agrees at 12 bases. Germline V gene data show CDR1 as MNHEY and CDR2 as SVGAGI. V lost 6 bases, J lost 3 bases, and 3 bases stayed unmatched. This CDR3 has 14 residues. The CDR3 here is CASSRTSGNYEQYF. The CDR3, as DNA: TGTGCCAGCAGCAGGACTAGCGGGAACTACGAGCAGTACTTC.

This chain uses TRBV6-5 with TRBJ1-1; maybe TRBD1 (6 bases). This CDR3 comprises 14 residues. V dropped 0 bases and J dropped 5 bases, with 10 bases sitting between them. Looked up from germline, CDR1 is MNHEY and CDR2 is SVGAGI. Here the CDR3 reads CASSYSQGETEAFF. Written as DNA, the CDR3 is TGTGCCAGCAGTTACTCACAGGGAGAAACTGAAGCTTTCTTT.

This chain joins TRBV18 and TRBJ2-6, with 9 nucleotides matching TRBD1. The CDR3 totals 15 residues. Germline CDR1 KGHSH, CDR2 LQKENI. V was clipped by 3 bases and J by 8 bases; unmatched bases: 5. The chain's CDR3 is CASSPPGTGTNVLTF. The CDR3 DNA follows: TGTGCCAGCTCACCGCCCGGGACAGGGACCAACGTCCTGACTTTC. Drawing the rest from reference TRBV18 and TRBJ2-6, the complete variable domain is NAGVMQNPRHLVRRRGQEARLRCSPMKGHSHVYWYRQLPEEGLKFMVYLQKENIIDESGMPKERFSAEFPKEGPSILRIQQVVRGDSAAYFCASSPPGTGTNVLTFGAGSRLTVL.